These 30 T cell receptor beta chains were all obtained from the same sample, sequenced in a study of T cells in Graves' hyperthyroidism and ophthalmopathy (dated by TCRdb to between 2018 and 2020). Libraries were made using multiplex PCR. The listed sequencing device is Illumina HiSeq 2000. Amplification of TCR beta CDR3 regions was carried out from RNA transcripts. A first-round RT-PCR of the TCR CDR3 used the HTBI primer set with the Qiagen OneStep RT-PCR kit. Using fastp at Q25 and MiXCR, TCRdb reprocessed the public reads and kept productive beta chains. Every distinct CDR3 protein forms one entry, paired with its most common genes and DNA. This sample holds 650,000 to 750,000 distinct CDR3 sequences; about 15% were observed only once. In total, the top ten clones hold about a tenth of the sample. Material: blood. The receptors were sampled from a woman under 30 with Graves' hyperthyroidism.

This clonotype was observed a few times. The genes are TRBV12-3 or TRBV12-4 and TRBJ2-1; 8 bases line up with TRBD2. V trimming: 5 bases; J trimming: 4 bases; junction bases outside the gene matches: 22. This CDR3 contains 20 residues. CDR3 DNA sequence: TGTGCCAGCAGTGTTACTAGCGGCTCGCGCTTCCCCATAACTTACAATGAGCAGTTCTTC. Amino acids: CASSVTSGSRFPITYNEQFF.

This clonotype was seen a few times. For the CDR3, the DNA is TGTGCCAGCAGCCACAGGCCCGGGACCGACGGCTGGGATACGCAGTATTTT. Its translation is CASSHRPGTDGWDTQYF. This rearrangement joins TRBV7-9 to TRBJ2-3; D tentatively fits TRBD1 or TRBD2 (5 bases each). The CDR3 extends over 17 amino acids. Germline V lookup: CDR1 SEHNR, CDR2 FQNEAQ (reference sequence). The ends were cut back, 5 bases at V and 6 bases at J, with 24 bases in the middle.

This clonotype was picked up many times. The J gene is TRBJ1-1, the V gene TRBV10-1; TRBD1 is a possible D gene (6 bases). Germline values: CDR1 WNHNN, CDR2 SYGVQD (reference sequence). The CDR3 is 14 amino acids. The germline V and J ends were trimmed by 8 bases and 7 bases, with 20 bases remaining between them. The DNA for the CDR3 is TGCGCCAGCTCATCCGGGGGGCCTGAGCTTGAAGCTTTCTTT. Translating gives CASSSGGPELEAFF.

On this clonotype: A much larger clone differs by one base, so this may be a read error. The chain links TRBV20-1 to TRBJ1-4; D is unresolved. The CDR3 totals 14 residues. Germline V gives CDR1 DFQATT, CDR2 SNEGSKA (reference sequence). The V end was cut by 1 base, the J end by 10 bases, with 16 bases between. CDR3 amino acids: CSARVAQKGGKLFF. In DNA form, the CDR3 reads TGCAGTGCTAGAGTAGCGCAGAAGGGTGGAAAACTGTTTTTT.

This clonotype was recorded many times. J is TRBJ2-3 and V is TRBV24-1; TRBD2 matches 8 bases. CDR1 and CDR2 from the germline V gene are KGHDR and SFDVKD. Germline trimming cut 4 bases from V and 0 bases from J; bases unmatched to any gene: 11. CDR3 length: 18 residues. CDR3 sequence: CATSDPSIAGSSTDTQYF. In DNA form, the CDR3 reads TGTGCCACCAGTGACCCTTCCATAGCGGGATCTAGCACAGATACGCAGTATTTT.

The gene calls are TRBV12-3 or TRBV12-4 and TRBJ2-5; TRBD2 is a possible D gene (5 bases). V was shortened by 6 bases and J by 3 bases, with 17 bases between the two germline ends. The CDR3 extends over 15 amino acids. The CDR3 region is CASSHSAEAEETQYF. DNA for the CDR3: TGTGCCAGCAGCCATTCAGCGGAGGCGGAAGAGACCCAGTACTTC.

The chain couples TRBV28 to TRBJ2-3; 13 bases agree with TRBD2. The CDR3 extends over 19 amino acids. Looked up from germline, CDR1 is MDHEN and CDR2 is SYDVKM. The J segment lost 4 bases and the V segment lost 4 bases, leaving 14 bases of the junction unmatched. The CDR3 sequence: CASSSGTGMTSGRSDTQYF. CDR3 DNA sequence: TGTGCCAGCAGTTCCGGGACAGGGATGACTAGCGGGAGGTCAGATACGCAGTATTTT.

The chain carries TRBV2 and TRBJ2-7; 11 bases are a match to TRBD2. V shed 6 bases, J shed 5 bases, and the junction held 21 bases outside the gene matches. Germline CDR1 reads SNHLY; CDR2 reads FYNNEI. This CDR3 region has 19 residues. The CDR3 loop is CASSPSAHINRLAGNEQYF. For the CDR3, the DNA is TGTGCCAGCAGCCCCTCCGCCCACATAAACCGACTAGCGGGAAACGAGCAGTACTTC.

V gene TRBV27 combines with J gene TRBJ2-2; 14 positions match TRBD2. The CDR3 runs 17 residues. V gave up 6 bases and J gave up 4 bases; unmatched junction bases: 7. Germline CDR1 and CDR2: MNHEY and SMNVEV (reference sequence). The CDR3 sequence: CASRPTSGGVLTGELFF. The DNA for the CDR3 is TGTGCCAGCAGACCGACTAGCGGGGGGGTCCTCACCGGGGAGCTGTTTTTT.

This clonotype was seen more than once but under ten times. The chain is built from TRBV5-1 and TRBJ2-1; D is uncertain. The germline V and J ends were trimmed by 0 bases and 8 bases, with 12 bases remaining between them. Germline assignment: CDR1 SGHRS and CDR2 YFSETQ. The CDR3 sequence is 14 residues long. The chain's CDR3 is CASSLGVPVDEQFF. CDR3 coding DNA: TGCGCCAGCAGCTTGGGGGTTCCGGTCGATGAGCAGTTCTTC. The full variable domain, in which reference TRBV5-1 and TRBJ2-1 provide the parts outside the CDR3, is KAGVTQTPRYLIKTRGQQVTLSCSPISGHRSVSWYQQTPGQGLQFLFEYFSETQRNKGNFPGRFSGRQFSNSRSEMNVSTLELGDSALYLCASSLGVPVDEQFFGPGTRLTVL.

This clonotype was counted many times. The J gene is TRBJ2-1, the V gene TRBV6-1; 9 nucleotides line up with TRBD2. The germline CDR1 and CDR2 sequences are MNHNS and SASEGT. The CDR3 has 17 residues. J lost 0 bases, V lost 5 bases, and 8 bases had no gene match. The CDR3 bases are TGTGCCAGCAGTACCCGACCTAGCGGGAACTCCTACAATGAGCAGTTCTTC. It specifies CASSTRPSGNSYNEQFF.

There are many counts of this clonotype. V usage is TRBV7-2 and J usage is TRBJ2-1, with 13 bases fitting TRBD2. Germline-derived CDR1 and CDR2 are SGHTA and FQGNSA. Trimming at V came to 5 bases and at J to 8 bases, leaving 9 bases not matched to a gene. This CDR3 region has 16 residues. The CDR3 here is CASSQELAGGPHEQFF. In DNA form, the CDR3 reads TGTGCCAGCAGCCAAGAACTAGCGGGAGGGCCCCATGAGCAGTTCTTC. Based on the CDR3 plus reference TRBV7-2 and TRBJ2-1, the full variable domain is GAGVSQSPSNKVTEKGKDVELRCDPISGHTALYWYRQSLGQGLEFLIYFQGNSAPDKSGLPSDRFSAERTGGSVSTLTIQRTQQEDSAVYLCASSQELAGGPHEQFFGPGTRLTVL.

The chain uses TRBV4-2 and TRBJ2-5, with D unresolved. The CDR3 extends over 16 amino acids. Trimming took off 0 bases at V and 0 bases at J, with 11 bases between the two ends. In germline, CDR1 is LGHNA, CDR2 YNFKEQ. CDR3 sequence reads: CASSQDTPRYQETQYF. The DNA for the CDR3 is TGTGCCAGCAGCCAAGACACCCCACGTTACCAAGAGACCCAGTACTTC.

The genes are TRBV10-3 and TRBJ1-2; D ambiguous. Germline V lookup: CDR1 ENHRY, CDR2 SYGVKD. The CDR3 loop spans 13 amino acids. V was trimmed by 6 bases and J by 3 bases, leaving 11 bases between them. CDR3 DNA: TGTGCCATCAGCGGAGACACCGACTATGGCTACACCTTC. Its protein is CAISGDTDYGYTF.

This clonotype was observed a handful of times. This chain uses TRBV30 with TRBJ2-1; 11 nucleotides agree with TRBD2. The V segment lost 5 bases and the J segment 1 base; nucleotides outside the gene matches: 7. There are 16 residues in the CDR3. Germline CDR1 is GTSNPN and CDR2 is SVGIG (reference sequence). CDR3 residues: CAWGGTSGKSYNEQFF. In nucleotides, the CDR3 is TGTGCCTGGGGAGGGACTAGCGGAAAATCCTACAATGAGCAGTTCTTC.

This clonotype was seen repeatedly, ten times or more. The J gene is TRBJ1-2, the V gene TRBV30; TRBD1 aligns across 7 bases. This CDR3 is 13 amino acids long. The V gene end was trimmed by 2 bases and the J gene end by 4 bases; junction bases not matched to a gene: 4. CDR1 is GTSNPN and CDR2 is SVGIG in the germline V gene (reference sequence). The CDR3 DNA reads TGTGCCTGGAGTCGACAGGGACCCTATGGCTACACCTTC. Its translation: CAWSRQGPYGYTF.

CDR3 loop: CASSSPDGHTEAFF. CDR3 DNA sequence: TGTGCCAGCAGCAGTCCGGACGGTCACACTGAAGCTTTCTTT. This chain joins TRBV3-1 and TRBJ1-1; D gene ambiguous. Germline assignment: CDR1 LGHDT and CDR2 YNNKEL (reference sequence). CDR3 length equals 14 residues. The V end was cut by 5 bases, the J end by 3 bases, with 13 bases between.

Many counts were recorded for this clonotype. CDR3 sequence reads: CASSLDGQGTDTQYF. The CDR3 DNA follows: TGTGCCAGCAGCTTAGACGGACAGGGCACAGATACGCAGTATTTT. The chain is built from TRBV11-2 and TRBJ2-3; TRBD1 agrees at 7 bases. CDR3 length equals 15 residues. From germline, CDR1 is SGHAT and CDR2 FQNNGV. Trimming cost V 0 bases and J 1 base; bases outside gene matches: 1.

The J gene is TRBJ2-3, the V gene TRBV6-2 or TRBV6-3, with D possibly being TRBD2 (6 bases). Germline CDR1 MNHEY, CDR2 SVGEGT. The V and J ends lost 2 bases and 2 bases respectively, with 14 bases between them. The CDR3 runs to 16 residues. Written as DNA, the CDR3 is TGTGCCAGCAGTTACGGTAGCGGATTCCTCACAGATACGCAGTATTTT. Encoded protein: CASSYGSGFLTDTQYF.

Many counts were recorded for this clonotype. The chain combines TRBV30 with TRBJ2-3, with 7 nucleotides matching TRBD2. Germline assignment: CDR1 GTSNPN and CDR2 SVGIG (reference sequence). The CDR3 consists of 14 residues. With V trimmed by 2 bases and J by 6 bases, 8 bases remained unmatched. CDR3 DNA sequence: TGTGCCTGGAGTTTTAGCGGGTTGTCGGATACGCAGTATTTT. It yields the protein CAWSFSGLSDTQYF.

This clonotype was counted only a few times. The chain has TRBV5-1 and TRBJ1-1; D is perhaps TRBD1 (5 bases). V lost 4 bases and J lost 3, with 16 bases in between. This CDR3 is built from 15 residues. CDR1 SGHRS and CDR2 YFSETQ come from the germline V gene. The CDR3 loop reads CASSPAGTVHTEAFF. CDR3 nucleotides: TGCGCCAGCAGCCCGGCCGGGACCGTCCACACTGAAGCTTTCTTT. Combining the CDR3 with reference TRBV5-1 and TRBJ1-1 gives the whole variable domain KAGVTQTPRYLIKTRGQQVTLSCSPISGHRSVSWYQQTPGQGLQFLFEYFSETQRNKGNFPGRFSGRQFSNSRSEMNVSTLELGDSALYLCASSPAGTVHTEAFFGQGTRLTVV.

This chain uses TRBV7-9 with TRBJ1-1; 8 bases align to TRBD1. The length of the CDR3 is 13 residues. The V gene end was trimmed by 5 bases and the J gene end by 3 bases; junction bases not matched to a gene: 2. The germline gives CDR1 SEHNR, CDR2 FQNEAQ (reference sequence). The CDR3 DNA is TGTGCCAGCAGCGGACAGGGCGACACTGAAGCTTTCTTT. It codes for CASSGQGDTEAFF.

The CDR3 region is CASSFVMGPSEQYF. The CDR3 region has the DNA TGTGCCAGCAGCTTCGTAATGGGGCCGAGCGAGCAGTACTTC. The chain employs TRBV7-9 and TRBJ2-7, with a possible D match to TRBD1 (5 bases). The V gene lost 3 bases and the J gene lost 6 bases, with 15 bases spanning the gap. CDR3 size: 14 residues. Germline V CDR1 and CDR2: SEHNR, FQNEAQ (reference sequence). Full variable domain (outside the CDR3, taken from reference TRBV7-9 and TRBJ2-7): DTGVSQNPRHKITKRGQNVTFRCDPISEHNRLYWYRQTLGQGPEFLTYFQNEAQLEKSRLLSDRFSAERPKGSFSTLEIQRTEQGDSAMYLCASSFVMGPSEQYFGPGTRLTVT.

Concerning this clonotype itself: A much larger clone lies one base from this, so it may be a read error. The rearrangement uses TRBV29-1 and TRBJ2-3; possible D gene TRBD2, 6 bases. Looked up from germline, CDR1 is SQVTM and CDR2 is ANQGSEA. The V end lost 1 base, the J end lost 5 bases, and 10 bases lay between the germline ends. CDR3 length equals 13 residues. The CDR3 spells CSVEAGVGDTQYF. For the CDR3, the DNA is TGCAGCGTTGAAGCGGGAGTGGGAGATACGCAGTATTTT.

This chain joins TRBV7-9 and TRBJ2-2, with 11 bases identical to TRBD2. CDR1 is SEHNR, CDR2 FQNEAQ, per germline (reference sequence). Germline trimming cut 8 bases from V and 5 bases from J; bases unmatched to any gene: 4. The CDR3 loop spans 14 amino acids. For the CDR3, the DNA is TGTGCCAGCGGCCTAGCGGGAGGTACCGGGGAGCTGTTTTTT. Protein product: CASGLAGGTGELFF.

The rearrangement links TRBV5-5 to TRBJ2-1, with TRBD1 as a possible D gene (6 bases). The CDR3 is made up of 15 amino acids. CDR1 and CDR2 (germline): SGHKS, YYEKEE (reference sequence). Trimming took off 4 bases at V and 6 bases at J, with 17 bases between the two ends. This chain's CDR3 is CASSLLGASVNEQFF. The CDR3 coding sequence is TGTGCCAGCAGCCTGCTGGGGGCCTCAGTCAATGAGCAGTTCTTC.

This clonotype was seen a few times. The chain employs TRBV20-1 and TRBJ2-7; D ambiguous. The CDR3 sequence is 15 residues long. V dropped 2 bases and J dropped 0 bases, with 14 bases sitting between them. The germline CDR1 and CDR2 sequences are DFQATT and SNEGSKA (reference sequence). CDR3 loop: CSARWPSDVSYEQYF. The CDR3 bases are TGCAGTGCTAGATGGCCATCGGACGTCTCCTACGAGCAGTACTTC.

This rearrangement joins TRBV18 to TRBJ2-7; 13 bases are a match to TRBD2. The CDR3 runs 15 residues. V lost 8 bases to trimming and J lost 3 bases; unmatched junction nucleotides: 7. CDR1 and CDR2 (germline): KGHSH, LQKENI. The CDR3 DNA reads TGTGCCAGCGGAAGGACTAGCGGGAGTGTCTACGAGCAGTACTTC. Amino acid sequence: CASGRTSGSVYEQYF.

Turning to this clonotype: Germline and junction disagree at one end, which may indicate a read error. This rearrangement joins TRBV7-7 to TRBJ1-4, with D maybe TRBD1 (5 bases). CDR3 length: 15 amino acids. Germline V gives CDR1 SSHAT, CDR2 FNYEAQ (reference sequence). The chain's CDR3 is CASSQGPGAGEKLFF. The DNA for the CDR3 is TGTGCTAGCAGCCAGGGTCCCGGGGCAGGCGAAAAACTGTTTTTT.

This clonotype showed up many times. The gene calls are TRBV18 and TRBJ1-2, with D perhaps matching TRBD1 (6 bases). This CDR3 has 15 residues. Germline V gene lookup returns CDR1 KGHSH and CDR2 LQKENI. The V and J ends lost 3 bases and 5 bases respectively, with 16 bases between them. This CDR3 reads CASSPGAQGGYGYTF. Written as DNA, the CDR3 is TGTGCCAGCTCACCCGGAGCACAGGGTGGTTATGGCTACACCTTC.